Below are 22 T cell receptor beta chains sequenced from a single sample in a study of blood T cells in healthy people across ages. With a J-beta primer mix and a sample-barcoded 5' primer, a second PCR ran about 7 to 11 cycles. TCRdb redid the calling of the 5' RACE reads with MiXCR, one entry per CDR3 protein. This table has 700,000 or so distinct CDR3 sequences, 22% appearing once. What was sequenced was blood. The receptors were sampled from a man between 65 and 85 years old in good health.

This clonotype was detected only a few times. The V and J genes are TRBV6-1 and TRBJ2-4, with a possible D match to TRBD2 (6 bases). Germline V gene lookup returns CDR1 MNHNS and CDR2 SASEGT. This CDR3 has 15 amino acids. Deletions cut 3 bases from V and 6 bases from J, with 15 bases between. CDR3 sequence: CASSEMYGGTNIQYF. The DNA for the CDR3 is TGTGCCAGCAGTGAGATGTACGGGGGAACAAACATTCAGTACTTC.

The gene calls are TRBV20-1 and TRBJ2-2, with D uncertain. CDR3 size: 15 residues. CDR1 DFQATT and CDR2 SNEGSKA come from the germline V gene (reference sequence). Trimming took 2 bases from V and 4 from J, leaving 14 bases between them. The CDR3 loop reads CSARNPKTVTGELFF. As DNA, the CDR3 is TGCAGTGCTAGAAACCCCAAGACTGTCACCGGGGAGCTGTTTTTT.

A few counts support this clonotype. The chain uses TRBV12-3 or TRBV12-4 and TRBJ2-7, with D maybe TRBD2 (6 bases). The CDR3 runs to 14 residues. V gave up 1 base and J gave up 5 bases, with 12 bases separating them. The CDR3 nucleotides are TGTGCCAGCAGTTTAGGCGCTGCTAGCGACGAGCAGTACGTC. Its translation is CASSLGAASDEQYV.

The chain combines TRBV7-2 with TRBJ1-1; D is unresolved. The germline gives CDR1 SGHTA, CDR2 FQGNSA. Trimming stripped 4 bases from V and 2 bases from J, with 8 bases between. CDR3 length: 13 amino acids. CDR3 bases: TGTGCCAGCAGCTCTTATATCAACACTGAAGCTTTCTTT. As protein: CASSSYINTEAFF. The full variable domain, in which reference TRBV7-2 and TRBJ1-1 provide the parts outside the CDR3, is GAGVSQSPSNKVTEKGKDVELRCDPISGHTALYWYRQSLGQGLEFLIYFQGNSAPDKSGLPSDRFSAERTGGSVSTLTIQRTQQEDSAVYLCASSSYINTEAFFGQGTRLTVV.

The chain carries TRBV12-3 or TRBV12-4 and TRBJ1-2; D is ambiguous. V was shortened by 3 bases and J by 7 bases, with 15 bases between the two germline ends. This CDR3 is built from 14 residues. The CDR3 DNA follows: TGTGCCAGCAGTTTTGATTCAGATTTTGTTGGCTACACCTTC. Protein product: CASSFDSDFVGYTF.

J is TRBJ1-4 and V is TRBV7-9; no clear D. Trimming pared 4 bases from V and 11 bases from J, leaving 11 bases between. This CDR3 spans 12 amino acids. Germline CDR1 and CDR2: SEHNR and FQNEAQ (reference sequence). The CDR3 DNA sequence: TGTGCCAGCAGCTACCGGGAGACCAAACTGTTTTTT. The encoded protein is CASSYRETKLFF.

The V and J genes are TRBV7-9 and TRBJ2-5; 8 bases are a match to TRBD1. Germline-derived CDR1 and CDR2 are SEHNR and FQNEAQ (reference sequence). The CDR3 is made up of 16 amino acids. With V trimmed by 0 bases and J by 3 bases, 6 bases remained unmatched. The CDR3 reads CASSLARGLFEETQYF. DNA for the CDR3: TGTGCCAGCAGCTTAGCCAGGGGGCTCTTTGAAGAGACCCAGTACTTC.

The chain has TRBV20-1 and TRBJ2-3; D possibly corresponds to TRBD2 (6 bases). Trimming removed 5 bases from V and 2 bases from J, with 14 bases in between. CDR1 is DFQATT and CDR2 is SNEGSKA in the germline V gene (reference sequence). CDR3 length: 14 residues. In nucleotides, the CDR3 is TGCAGTGCTGGGCAGGGACTGGCCACAGATACGCAGTATTTT. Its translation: CSAGQGLATDTQYF.

In DNA form, the CDR3 reads TGTGCCAGCAGCACCAGGAGTGGAGCCGGAAACACCATATATTTT. Its protein product is CASSTRSGAGNTIYF. The chain joins TRBV7-9 to TRBJ1-3; unclear D gene. CDR1 SEHNR and CDR2 FQNEAQ come from the germline V gene (reference sequence). Trimming removed 5 bases from V and 4 bases from J, with 15 bases in between. The CDR3 runs to 15 residues.

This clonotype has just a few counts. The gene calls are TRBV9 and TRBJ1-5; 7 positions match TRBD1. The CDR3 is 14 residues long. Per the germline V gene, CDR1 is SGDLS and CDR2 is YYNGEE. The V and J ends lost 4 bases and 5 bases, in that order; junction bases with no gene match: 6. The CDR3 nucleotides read TGTGCCAGCAGCACGGGACAGCTCGATCAGCCCCAGCATTTT. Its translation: CASSTGQLDQPQHF.

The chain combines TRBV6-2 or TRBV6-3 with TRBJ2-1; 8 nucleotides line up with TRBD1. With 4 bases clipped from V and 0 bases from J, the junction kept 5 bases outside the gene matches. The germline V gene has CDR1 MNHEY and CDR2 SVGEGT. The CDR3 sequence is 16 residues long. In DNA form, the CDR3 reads TGTGCCAGCAGTTCGGACAGGGCGAACTCCTACAATGAGCAGTTCTTC. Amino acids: CASSSDRANSYNEQFF.

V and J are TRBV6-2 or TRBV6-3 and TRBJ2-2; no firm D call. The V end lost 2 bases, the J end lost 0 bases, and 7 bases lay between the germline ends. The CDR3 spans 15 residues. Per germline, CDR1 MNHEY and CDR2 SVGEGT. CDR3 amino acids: CASSYRQPNTGELFF. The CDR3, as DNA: TGTGCCAGCAGTTACCGGCAGCCGAACACCGGGGAGCTGTTTTTT.

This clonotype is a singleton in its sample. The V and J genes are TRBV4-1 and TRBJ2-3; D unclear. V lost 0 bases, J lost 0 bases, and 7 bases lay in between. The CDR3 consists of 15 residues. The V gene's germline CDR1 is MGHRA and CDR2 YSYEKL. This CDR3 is CASSQDPSSTDTQYF. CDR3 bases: TGCGCCAGCAGCCAAGACCCGAGCAGCACAGATACGCAGTATTTT.

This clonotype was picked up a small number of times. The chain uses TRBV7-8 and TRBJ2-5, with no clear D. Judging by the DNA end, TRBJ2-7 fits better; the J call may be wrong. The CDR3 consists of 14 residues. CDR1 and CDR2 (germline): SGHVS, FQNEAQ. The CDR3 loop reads CASSLANWAYEQYF. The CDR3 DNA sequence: TGTGCCAGCAGCTTAGCGAATTGGGCCTACGAGCAGTACTTC.

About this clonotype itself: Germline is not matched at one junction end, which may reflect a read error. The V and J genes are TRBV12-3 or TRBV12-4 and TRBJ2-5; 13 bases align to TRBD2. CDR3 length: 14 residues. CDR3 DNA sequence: TGTGCCAGCAGTTTAGGGACTAGCGGGGGTGAGCAGCTCTTC. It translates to CASSLGTSGGEQLF.

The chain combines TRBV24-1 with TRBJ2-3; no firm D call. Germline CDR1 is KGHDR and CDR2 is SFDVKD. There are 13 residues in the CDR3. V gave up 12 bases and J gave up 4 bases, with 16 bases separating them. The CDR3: CAVRGATPDTQYF. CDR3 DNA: TGTGCCGTACGAGGAGCGACTCCAGATACGCAGTATTTT.

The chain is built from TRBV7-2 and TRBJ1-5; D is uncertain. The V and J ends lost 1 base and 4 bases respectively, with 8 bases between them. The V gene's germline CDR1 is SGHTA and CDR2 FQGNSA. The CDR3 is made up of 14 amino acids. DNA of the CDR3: TGTGCCAGCAGCTTAGTGGCCTCAAATCAGCCCCAGCATTTT. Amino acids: CASSLVASNQPQHF.

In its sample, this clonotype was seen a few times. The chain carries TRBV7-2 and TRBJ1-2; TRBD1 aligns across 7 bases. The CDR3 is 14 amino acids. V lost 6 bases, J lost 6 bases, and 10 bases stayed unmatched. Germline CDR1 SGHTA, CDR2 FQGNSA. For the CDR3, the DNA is TGTGCCAGCAGTCTTATTCCTCAGGGGGATGGCTACACCTTC. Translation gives CASSLIPQGDGYTF.

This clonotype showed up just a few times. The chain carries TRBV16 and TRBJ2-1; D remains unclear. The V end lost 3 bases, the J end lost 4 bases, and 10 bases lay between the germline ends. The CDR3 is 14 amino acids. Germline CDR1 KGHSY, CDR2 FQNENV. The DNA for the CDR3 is TGTGCCAGCAGCCACTGGTACAGATACAATGAGCAGTTCTTC. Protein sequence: CASSHWYRYNEQFF.

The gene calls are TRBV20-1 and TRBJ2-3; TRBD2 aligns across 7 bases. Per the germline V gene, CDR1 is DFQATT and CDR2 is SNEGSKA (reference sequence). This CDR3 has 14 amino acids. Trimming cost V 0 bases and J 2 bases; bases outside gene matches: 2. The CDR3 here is CSAREGTITDTQYF. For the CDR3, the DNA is TGCAGTGCTAGAGAGGGGACTATCACAGATACGCAGTATTTT.

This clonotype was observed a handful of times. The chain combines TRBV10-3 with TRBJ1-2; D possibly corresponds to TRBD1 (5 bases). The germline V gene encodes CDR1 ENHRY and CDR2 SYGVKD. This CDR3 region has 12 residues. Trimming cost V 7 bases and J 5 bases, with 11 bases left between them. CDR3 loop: CAITAGWYGYTF. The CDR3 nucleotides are TGTGCCATCACCGCAGGGTGGTATGGCTACACCTTC.

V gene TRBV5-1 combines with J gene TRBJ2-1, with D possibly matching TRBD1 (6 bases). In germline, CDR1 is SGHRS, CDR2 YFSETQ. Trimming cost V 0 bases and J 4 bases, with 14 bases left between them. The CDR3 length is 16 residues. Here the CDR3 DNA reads TGCGCCAGCAGCTTGGATCGGGCAGGGGCTTACAATGAGCAGTTCTTC. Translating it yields CASSLDRAGAYNEQFF. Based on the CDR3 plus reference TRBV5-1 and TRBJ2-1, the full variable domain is KAGVTQTPRYLIKTRGQQVTLSCSPISGHRSVSWYQQTPGQGLQFLFEYFSETQRNKGNFPGRFSGRQFSNSRSEMNVSTLELGDSALYLCASSLDRAGAYNEQFFGPGTRLTVL.